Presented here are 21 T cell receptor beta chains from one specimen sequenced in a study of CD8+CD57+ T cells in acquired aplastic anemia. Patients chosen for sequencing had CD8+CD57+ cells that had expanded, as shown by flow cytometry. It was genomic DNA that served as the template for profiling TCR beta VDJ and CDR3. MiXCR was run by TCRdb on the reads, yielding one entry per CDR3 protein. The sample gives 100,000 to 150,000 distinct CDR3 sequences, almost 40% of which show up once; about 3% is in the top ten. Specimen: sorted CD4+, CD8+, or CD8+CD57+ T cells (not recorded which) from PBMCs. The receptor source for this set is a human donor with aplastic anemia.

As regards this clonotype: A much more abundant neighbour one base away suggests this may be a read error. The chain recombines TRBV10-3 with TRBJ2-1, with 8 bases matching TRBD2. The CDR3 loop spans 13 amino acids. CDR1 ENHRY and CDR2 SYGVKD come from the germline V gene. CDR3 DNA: TGTGCCGTCAGTGAGTCTAGCGGGAATGAGCAGTTCTTC. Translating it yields CAVSESSGNEQFF.

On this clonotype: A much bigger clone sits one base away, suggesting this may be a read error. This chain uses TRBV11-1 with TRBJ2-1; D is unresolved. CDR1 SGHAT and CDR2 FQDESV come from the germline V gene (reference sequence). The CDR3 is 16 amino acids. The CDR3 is CAISSPHLSSYNEQFF. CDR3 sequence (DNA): TGTGCCATCAGCTCCCCACACTTGAGCTCCTACAATGAGCAGTTCTTC. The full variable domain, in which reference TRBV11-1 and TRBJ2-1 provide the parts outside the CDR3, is EAEVAQSPRYKITEKSQAVAFWCDPISGHATLYWYRQILGQGPELLVQFQDESVVDDSQLPKDRFSAERLKGVDSTLKIQPAELGDSAMYLCAISSPHLSSYNEQFFGPGTRLTVL.

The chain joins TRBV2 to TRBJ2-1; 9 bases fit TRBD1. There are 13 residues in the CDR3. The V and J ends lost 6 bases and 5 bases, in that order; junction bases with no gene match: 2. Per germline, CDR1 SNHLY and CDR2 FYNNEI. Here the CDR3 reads CASRDRGHNEQFF. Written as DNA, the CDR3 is TGTGCCAGCAGGGACAGGGGCCACAATGAGCAGTTCTTC. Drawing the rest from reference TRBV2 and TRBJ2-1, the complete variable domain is EPEVTQTPSHQVTQMGQEVILRCVPISNHLYFYWYRQILGQKVEFLVSFYNNEISEKSEIFDDQFSVERPDGSNFTLKIRSTKLEDSAMYFCASRDRGHNEQFFGPGTRLTVL.

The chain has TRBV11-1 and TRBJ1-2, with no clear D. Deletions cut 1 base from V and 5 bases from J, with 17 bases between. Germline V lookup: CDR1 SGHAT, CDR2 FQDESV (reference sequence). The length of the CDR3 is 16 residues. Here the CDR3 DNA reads TGTGCCAGCAGCTTAGAAGCGGCAGGTCGCGGGTATGGCTACACCTTC. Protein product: CASSLEAAGRGYGYTF.

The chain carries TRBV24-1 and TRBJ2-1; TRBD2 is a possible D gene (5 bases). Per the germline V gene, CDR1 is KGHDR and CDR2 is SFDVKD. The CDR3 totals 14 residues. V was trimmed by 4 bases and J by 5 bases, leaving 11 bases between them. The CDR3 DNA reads TGTGCCACCAGTGAGGCCGGCGGGCACAATGAGCAGTTCTTC. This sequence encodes CATSEAGGHNEQFF.

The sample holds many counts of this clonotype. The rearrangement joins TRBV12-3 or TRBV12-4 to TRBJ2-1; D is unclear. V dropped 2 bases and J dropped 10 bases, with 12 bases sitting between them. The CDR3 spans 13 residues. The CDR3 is CASSLSTGKEQFF. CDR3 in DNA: TGTGCCAGCAGTTTAAGTACGGGTAAAGAGCAGTTCTTC.

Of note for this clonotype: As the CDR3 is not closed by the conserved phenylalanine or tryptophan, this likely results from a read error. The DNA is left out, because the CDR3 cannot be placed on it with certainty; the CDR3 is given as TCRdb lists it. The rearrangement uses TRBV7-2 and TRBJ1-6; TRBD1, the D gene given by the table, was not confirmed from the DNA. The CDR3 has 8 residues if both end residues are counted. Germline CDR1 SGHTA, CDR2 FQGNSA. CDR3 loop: CASSLAQV.

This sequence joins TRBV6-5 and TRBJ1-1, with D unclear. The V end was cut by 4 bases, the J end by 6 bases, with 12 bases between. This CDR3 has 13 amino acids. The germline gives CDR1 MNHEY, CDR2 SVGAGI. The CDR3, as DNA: TGTGCCAGCAGTTCCTACGCCGGCTCTGAAGCTTTCTTT. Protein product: CASSSYAGSEAFF.

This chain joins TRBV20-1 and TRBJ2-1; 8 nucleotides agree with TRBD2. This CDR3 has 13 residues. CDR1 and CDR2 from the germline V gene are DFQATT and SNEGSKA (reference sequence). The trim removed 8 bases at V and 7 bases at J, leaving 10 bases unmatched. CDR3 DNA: TGCAGTCCCGGACTAGCAACGGGGAATGAGCAGTTCTTC. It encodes CSPGLATGNEQFF.

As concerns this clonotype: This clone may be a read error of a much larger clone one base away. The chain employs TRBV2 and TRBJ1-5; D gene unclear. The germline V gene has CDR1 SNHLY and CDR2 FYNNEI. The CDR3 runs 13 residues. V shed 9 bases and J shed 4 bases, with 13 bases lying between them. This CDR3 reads CASERNLNQPQHF. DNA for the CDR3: TGTGCCAGTGAAAGGAACCTGAATCAGCCCCAGCATTTT.

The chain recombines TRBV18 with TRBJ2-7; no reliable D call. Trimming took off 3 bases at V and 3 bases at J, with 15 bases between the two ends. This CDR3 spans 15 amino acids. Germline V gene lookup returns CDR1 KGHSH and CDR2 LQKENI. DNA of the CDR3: TGTGCCAGCTCACCTCCCGGGTCTGGCGTCTACGAGCAGTACTTC. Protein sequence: CASSPPGSGVYEQYF.

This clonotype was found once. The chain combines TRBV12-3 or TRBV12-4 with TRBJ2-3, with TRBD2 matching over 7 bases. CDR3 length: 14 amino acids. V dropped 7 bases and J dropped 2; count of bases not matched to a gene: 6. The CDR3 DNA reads TGTGCCAGCAATAAAGCGGGGCTCACAGATACGCAGTATTTT. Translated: CASNKAGLTDTQYF.

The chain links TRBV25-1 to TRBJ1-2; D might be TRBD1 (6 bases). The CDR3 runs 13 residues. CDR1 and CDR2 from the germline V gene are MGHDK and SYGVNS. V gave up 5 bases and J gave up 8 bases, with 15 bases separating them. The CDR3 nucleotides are TGTGCCAGCAGTCCTCACTGGGACACGGGCTACACCTTC. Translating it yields CASSPHWDTGYTF.

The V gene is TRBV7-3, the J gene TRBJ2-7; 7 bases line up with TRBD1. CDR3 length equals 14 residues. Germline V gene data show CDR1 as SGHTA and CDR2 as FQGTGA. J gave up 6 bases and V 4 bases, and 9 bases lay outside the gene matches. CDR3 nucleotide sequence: TGTGCCAGCAGCTCCACCAGGGCAGGGGGCGAGCAGTACTTC. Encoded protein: CASSSTRAGGEQYF.

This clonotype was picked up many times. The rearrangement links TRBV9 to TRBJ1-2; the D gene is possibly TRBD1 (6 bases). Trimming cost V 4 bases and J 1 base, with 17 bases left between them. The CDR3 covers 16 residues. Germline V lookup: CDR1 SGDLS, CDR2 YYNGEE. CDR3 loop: CASSPQGGGGNYGYTF. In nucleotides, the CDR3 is TGTGCCAGCAGCCCCCAAGGGGGGGGGGGTAACTATGGCTACACCTTC.

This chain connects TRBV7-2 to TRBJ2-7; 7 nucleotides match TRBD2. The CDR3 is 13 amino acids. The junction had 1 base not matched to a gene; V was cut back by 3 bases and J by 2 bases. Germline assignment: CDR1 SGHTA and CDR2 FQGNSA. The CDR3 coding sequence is TGTGCCAGCAGCTTCGGGGGGACCTACGAGCAGTACTTC. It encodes CASSFGGTYEQYF.

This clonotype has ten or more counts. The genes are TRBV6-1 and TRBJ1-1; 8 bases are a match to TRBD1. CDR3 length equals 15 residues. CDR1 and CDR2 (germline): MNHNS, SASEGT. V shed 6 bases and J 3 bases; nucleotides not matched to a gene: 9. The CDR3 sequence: CASSGFDRGDTEAFF. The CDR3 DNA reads TGTGCCAGCAGCGGCTTTGACAGGGGCGACACTGAAGCTTTCTTT.

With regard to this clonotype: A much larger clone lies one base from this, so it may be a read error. As DNA, the CDR3 is TGTGCCAGCAGTGGAGTGGGACACCCCTCTGGGGCCAACGTCCTGACTTTC. Amino acids: CASSGVGHPSGANVLTF. The chain links TRBV6-1 to TRBJ2-6, with D perhaps matching TRBD1 (6 bases). The V and J ends lost 4 bases and 0 bases respectively, with 13 bases between them. This CDR3 is built from 17 residues. Germline V CDR1 and CDR2: MNHNS, SASEGT.

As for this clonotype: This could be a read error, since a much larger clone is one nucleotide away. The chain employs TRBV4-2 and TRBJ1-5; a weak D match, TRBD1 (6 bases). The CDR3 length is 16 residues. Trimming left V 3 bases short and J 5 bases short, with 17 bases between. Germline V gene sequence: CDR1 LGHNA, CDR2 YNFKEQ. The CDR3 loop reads CASSQDSTGSDQPQHF. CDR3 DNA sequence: TGTGCCAGCAGCCAGGACTCGACAGGAAGCGATCAGCCCCAGCATTTT.

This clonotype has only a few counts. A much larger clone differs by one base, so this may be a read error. CDR3 sequence: CASSLRGQSFYEQYF. The CDR3, as DNA: TGTGCCAGCAGCTTAAGGGGTCAAAGCTTCTACGAGCAGTACTTC. The J gene is TRBJ2-7, the V gene TRBV7-9; maybe TRBD1 (5 bases). V was clipped by 2 bases and J by 3 bases, with 14 bases between them. CDR3 length: 15 amino acids. Germline V gives CDR1 SEHNR, CDR2 FQNEAQ (reference sequence).

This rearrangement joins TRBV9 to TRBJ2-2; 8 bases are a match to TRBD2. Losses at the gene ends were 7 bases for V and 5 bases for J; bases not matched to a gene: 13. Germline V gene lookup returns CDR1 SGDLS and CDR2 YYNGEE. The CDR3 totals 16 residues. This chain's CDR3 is CASAATGTRRTGELFF. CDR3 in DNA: TGTGCCAGCGCGGCCACCGGGACTAGACGTACCGGGGAGCTGTTTTTT.